A single sample is the source of the 9 T cell receptor beta chains below, sequenced in a study of blood T cell repertoires in COVID-19. The method was immunoSEQ multiplex PCR; TCRdb's version includes in-frame clones alone and lacks a portion of them. The sample lists approximately 140,000 clones, 87% occurring once. The sample taken for sequencing was peripheral blood. The receptor source for this set is a woman in her sixties or seventies with active or convalescent COVID-19.

With regard to this clone: One end of the junction varies from germline; a read error may be responsible. The chain links TRBV7-7 to TRBJ2-5, with D perhaps matching TRBD2 (6 bases). The CDR3 has 14 residues. Germline V gene data show CDR1 as SSHAT and CDR2 as FNYEAQ (reference sequence). DNA for the CDR3: TGTGCTAGCAGCTTAGCGCAGGGAGGAGAGACCCAGTACTTC. Protein sequence: CASSLAQGGETQYF. Supplemented by reference TRBV7-7 and TRBJ2-5, the full variable domain reads GAGVSQSPRYKVTKRGQDVTLRCDPISSHATLYWYQQALGQGPEFLTYFNYEAQPDKSGLPSDRFSAERPEGSISTLTIQRTEQRDSAMYRCASSLAQGGETQYFGPGTRLLVL.

The chain combines TRBV9 with TRBJ2-7; 7 bases are shared with TRBD1. CDR1 and CDR2 (germline): SGDLS, YYNGEE. Unmatched junction bases numbered 9, after V lost 4 bases and J lost 5 bases. CDR3 length: 14 amino acids. Here the CDR3 reads CASSLWDSRDEQYF. The CDR3 DNA reads as TGTGCCAGCAGCCTATGGGACAGTCGGGACGAGCAGTACTTC.

The chain is built from TRBV21-1 and TRBJ2-3; TRBD1, the table's D call, was not compared with the DNA. TRBV21-1 is termed a pseudogene. The CDR3 has 16 residues. Here the CDR3 DNA reads TGTGCCAGCAGCGGACCGGGACAGGGGCCGGTGAGGGCGCAGTATTTT. Translating gives CASSGPGQGPVRAQYF.

The gene calls are TRBV3-1 (or the pseudogene TRBV3-2) and TRBJ2-3; D might be TRBD2 (5 bases). CDR3 size: 15 residues. Germline loops: CDR1 LGHDT, CDR2 YNNKEL (reference sequence). V was clipped by 1 base and J by 4 bases, with 12 bases between them. For the CDR3, the DNA is TGTGCCAGCAGCCAAGGAGGTAGCGAGGCAGATACGCAGTATTTT. As protein: CASSQGGSEADTQYF.

The gene calls are TRBV30 and TRBJ1-2; no definite D call. V was shortened by 2 bases and J by 0 bases, with 16 bases between the two germline ends. The CDR3 covers 16 residues. The germline V gene encodes CDR1 GTSNPN and CDR2 SVGIG (reference sequence). Here the CDR3 DNA reads TGTGCCTGGAGTCCCATGGAGCGGGGAGCTAACTATGGCTACACCTTC. Translation: CAWSPMERGANYGYTF.

The chain joins TRBV19 to TRBJ2-3; D gene ambiguous. The germline V and J ends were trimmed by 5 bases and 2 bases, with 5 bases remaining between them. CDR1 LNHDA and CDR2 SQIVND come from the germline V gene (reference sequence). The CDR3 runs 12 residues. The CDR3 region has the DNA TGTGCCAGTAGTGCACACACAGATACGCAGTATTTT. Encoded protein: CASSAHTDTQYF.

This clone was seen more than once but under ten times. The chain recombines TRBV4-3 with TRBJ1-2; D gene uncertain. This CDR3 has 15 residues. The V end was cut by 0 bases, the J end by 4 bases, with 12 bases between. The germline V gene encodes CDR1 LGHNA and CDR2 YSLEER. CDR3: CASSQDSSSPYGYTF. The CDR3 DNA is TGCGCCAGCAGCCAAGATTCCTCGTCCCCCTATGGCTACACCTTC.

V usage is TRBV7-2 and J usage is TRBJ2-5; 9 bases fit TRBD2. V lost 6 bases to trimming and J lost 5 bases; unmatched junction nucleotides: 7. This CDR3 spans 14 amino acids. The germline V gene encodes CDR1 SGHTA and CDR2 FQGNSA. The CDR3 coding sequence is TGTGCCAGCAGATTCAGCGGGGGGAAGGAGACCCAGTACTTC. It specifies CASRFSGGKETQYF.

The chain employs TRBV11-2 and TRBJ2-1; TRBD2 matches 10 bases. Trimming at V came to 1 base and at J to 6 bases, leaving 9 bases not matched to a gene. Germline lookup yields CDR1 SGHAT and CDR2 FQNNGV. The CDR3 covers 17 residues. For the CDR3, the DNA is TGTGCCAGCAGCTTAGGCCAGCGGGGGGGCCGGATCAATGAGCAGTTCTTC. This translates into CASSLGQRGGRINEQFF.